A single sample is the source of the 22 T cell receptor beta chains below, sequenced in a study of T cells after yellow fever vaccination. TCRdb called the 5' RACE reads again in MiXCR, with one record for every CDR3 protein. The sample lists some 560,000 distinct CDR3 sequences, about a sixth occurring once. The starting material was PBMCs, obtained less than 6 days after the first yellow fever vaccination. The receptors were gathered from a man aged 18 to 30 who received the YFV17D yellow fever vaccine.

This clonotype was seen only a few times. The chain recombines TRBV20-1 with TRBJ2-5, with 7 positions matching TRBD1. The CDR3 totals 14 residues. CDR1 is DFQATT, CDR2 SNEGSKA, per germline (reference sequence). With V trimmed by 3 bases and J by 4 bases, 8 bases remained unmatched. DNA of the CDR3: TGCAGTGCTAGTGACAGGGTCCTTCTAGAGACCCAGTACTTC. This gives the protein CSASDRVLLETQYF.

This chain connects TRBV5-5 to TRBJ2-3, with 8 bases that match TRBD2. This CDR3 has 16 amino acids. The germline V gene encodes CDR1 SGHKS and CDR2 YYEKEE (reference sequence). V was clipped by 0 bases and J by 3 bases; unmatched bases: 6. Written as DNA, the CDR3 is TGTGCCAGCAGCTTGGTCCGGGGGGGGCTAACAGATACGCAGTATTTT. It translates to CASSLVRGGLTDTQYF. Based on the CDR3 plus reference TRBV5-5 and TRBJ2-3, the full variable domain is DAGVTQSPTHLIKTRGQQVTLRCSPISGHKSVSWYQQVLGQGPQFIFQYYEKEERGRGNFPDRFSARQFPNYSSELNVNALLLGDSALYLCASSLVRGGLTDTQYFGPGTRLTVL.

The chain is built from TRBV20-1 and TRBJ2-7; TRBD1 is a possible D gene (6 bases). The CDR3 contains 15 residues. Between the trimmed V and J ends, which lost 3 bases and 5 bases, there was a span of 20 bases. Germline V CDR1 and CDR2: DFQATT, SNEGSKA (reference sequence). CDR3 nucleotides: TGCAGTGCTAGTAGTTTAGACAGGCTCCTCGACGAGCAGTACTTC. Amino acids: CSASSLDRLLDEQYF.

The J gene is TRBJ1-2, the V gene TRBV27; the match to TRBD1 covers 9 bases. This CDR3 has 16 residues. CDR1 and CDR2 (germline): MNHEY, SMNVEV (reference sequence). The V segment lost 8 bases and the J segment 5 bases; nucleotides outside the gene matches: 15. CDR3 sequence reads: CASAHEGTGGRYGYTF. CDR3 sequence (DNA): TGTGCCAGCGCCCATGAGGGTACAGGGGGCAGGTATGGCTACACCTTC.

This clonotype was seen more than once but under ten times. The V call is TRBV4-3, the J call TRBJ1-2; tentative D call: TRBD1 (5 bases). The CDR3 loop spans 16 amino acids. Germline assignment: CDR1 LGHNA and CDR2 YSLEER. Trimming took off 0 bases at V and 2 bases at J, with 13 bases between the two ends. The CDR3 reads CASSQDMSEGNYGYTF. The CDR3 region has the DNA TGCGCCAGCAGCCAAGATATGTCTGAGGGGAACTATGGCTACACCTTC.

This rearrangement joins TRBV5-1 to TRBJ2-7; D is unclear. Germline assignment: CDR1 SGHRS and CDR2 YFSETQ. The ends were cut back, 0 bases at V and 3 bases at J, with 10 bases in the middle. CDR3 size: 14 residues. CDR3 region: CASSLGAANYEQYF. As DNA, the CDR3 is TGCGCCAGCAGCTTGGGAGCAGCAAACTACGAGCAGTACTTC.

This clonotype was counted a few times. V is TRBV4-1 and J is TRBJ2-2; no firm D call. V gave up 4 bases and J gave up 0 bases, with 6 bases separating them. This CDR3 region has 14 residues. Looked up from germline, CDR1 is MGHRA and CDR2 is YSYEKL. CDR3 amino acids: CASSRTTNTGELFF. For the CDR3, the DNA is TGCGCCAGCAGCCGAACTACGAACACCGGGGAGCTGTTTTTT.

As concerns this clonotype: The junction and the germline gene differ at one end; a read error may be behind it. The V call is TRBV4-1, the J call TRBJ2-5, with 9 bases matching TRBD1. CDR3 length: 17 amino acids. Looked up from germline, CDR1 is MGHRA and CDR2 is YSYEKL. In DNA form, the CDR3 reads TGCACCAGCAGCCAAGGATCGGGACAGGGCGGAGGGGAGACCCAGTACTTC. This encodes CTSSQGSGQGGGETQYF.

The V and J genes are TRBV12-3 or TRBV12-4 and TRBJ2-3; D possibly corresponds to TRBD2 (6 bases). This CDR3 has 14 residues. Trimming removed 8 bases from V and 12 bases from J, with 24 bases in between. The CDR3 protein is CASGSGLEGRFQYF. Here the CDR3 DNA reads TGTGCCAGCGGGTCAGGTTTGGAGGGGAGATTCCAGTATTTT.

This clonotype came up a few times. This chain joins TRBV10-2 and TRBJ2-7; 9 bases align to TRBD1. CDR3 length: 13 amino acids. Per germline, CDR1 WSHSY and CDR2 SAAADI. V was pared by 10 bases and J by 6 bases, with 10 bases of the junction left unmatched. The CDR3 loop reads CATSDRGYTEQYF. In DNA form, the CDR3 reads TGCGCCACCTCGGACAGGGGATATACCGAGCAGTACTTC.

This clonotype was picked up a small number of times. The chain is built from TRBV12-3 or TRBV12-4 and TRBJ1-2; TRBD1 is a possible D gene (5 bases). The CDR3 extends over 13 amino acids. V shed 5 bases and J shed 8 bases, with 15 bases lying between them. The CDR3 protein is CASSPPGTSGYTF. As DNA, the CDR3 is TGTGCCAGCAGTCCACCAGGGACCTCAGGCTACACCTTC.

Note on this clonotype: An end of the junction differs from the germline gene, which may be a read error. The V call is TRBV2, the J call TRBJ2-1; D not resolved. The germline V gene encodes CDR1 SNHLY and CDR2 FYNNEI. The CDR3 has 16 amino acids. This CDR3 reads CPSSLLGESSYNEQFF. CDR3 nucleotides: TGTCCCAGCAGCCTACTGGGCGAGAGCTCCTACAATGAGCAGTTCTTC.

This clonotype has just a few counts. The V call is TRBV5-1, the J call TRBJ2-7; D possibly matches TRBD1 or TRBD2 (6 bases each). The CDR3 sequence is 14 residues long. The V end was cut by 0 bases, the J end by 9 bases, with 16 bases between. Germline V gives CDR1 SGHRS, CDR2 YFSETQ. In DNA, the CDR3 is TGCGCCAGCAGCTTGGACCCGAGGGGGGACGGGCAGTACTTC. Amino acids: CASSLDPRGDGQYF.

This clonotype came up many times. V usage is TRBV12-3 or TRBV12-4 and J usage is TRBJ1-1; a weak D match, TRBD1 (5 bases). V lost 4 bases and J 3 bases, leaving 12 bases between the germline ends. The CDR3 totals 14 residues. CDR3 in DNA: TGTGCCAGCAGTTCCCGGCGGGGGGACACTGAAGCTTTCTTT. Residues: CASSSRRGDTEAFF.

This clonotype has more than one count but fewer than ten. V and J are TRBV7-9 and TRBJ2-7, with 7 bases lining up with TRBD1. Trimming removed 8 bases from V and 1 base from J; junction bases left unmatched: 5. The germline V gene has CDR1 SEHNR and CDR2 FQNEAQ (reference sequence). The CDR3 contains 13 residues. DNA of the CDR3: TGTGCCAGCCAGGGGGTAGGATCCTACGAGCAGTACTTC. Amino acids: CASQGVGSYEQYF.

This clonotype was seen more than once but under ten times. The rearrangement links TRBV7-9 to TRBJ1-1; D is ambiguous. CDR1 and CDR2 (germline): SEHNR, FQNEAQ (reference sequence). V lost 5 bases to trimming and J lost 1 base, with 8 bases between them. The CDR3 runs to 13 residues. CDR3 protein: CASSMPRNTEAFF. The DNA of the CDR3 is TGTGCCAGCAGCATGCCCCGGAACACTGAAGCTTTCTTT.

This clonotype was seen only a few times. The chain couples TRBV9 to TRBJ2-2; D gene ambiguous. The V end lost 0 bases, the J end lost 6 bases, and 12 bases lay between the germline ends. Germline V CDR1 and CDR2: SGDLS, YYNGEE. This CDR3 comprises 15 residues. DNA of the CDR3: TGTGCCAGCAGCGTAGTCTACAGCGCCTCCGGGGAGCTGTTTTTT. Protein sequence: CASSVVYSASGELFF.

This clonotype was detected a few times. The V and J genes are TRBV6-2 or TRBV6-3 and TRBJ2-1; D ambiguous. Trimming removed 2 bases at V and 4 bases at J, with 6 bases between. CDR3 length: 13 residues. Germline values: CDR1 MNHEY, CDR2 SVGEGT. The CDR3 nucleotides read TGTGCCAGCAGTTACAGCCCATACAATGAGCAGTTCTTC. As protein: CASSYSPYNEQFF.

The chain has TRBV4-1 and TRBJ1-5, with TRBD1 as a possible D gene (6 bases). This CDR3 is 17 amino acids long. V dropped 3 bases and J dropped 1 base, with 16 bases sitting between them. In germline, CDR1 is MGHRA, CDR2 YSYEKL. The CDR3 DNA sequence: TGCGCCAGCAGCCATCCGGGGGGCGGTTGGAGCAATCAGCCCCAGCATTTT. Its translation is CASSHPGGGWSNQPQHF.

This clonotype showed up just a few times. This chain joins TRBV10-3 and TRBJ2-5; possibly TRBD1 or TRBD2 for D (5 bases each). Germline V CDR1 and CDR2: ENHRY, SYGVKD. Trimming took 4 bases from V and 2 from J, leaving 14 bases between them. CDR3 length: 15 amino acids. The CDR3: CAISAGRVTQETQYF. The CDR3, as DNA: TGTGCCATCAGTGCGGGGCGGGTCACTCAAGAGACCCAGTACTTC.

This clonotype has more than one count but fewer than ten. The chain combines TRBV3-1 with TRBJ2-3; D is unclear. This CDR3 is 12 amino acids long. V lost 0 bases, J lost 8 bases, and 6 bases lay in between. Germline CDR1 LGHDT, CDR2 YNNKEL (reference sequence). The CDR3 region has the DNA TGTGCCAGCAGCCAAGAGGGCGGTACGCAGTATTTT. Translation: CASSQEGGTQYF.

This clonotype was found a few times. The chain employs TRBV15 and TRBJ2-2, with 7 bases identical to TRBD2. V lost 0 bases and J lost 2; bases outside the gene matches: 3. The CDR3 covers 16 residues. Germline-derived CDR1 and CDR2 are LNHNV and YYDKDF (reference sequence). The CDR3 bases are TGTGCCACCAGCAGAGATCGCGGGAGAAACACCGGGGAGCTGTTTTTT. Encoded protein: CATSRDRGRNTGELFF.